These 9 T cell receptor beta chains originate from one sample sequenced in a study of T-cell memory formation after mild COVID-19. Each CDR3 protein is one row after TCRdb ran MiXCR on the 5' RACE reads. The top ten hold 25% to 35% of the sample, which has about 90,000 distinct CDR3 sequences, about 13% seen once. The source material was PBMCs or a T cell subset sorted from them (not recorded which). All receptors derive from an adult woman who had mild COVID-19 (a few samples of this study predate the infection). Cell type and time point are not known.

V usage is TRBV5-6 and J usage is TRBJ2-5; 7 bases are shared with TRBD2. Trimming cost V 0 bases and J 2 bases; bases outside gene matches: 4. This CDR3 has 15 amino acids. Germline CDR1 is SGHDT and CDR2 is YYEEEE. CDR3: CASSLASGLQETQYF. CDR3 bases: TGTGCCAGCAGCTTGGCTAGCGGCCTTCAAGAGACCCAGTACTTC.

V and J are TRBV7-9 and TRBJ2-6, with D maybe TRBD2 (6 bases). The CDR3 extends over 18 amino acids. In germline, CDR1 is SEHNR, CDR2 FQNEAQ (reference sequence). The germline V and J ends were trimmed by 1 base and 0 bases, with 13 bases remaining between them. CDR3 sequence: CASSLGVADASGANVLTF. In DNA form, the CDR3 reads TGTGCCAGCAGCTTAGGGGTAGCGGATGCCTCTGGGGCCAACGTCCTGACTTTC.

A few counts support this clonotype. J is TRBJ2-3 and V is TRBV6-2 or TRBV6-3, with 9 bases lining up with TRBD2. After removal of 6 bases from V and 2 bases from J, the junction contained 12 bases not matched to a gene. CDR1 and CDR2 from the germline V gene are MNHEY and SVGEGT. The CDR3 contains 17 residues. The CDR3 sequence is CASSPGLAGAHTDTQYF. The CDR3 DNA sequence: TGTGCCAGCAGCCCTGGATTAGCGGGGGCCCACACAGATACGCAGTATTTT.

The chain links TRBV4-1 to TRBJ1-1; 7 positions agree with TRBD1. J lost 4 bases, V lost 0 bases, and 14 bases had no gene match. The CDR3 length is 18 residues. In germline, CDR1 is MGHRA, CDR2 YSYEKL. The CDR3 loop reads CASSQEVADRSSGTEAFF. The CDR3 DNA reads as TGCGCCAGCAGCCAAGAAGTCGCGGACAGGAGTTCGGGCACTGAAGCTTTCTTT.

This clonotype was found many times. DNA for the CDR3: TGTGCCAGCAGCTTTGGCGGGAGCCCGTACCAAGAGACCCAGTACTTC. Protein: CASSFGGSPYQETQYF. V gene TRBV7-9 combines with J gene TRBJ2-5; 7 bases line up with TRBD2. V lost 3 bases, J lost 0 bases, and 7 bases stayed unmatched. Germline loops: CDR1 SEHNR, CDR2 FQNEAQ (reference sequence). This CDR3 region has 16 residues. The full variable domain, with the rest looked up from reference TRBV7-9 and TRBJ2-5, is DTGVSQNPRHKITKRGQNVTFRCDPISEHNRLYWYRQTLGQGPEFLTYFQNEAQLEKSRLLSDRFSAERPKGSFSTLEIQRTEQGDSAMYLCASSFGGSPYQETQYFGPGTRLLVL.

This clonotype has a count of ten or more. The chain recombines TRBV4-3 with TRBJ2-3, with TRBD1 matching 7 bases. CDR3 length equals 16 residues. Losses at the gene ends were 4 bases for V and 4 bases for J; bases not matched to a gene: 11. Per germline, CDR1 LGHNA and CDR2 YSLEER. CDR3 protein: CASSRLGQPPPDTQYF. In DNA, the CDR3 is TGCGCCAGCAGCCGCTTGGGACAGCCCCCACCAGATACGCAGTATTTT.

This clonotype turned up a few times. This chain connects TRBV9 to TRBJ2-2; 7 bases fit TRBD1. Germline lookup yields CDR1 SGDLS and CDR2 YYNGEE. This CDR3 is 15 amino acids long. V lost 0 bases, J lost 4 bases, and 3 bases stayed unmatched. This CDR3 reads CASSVGTGPTGELFF. The CDR3 nucleotides read TGTGCCAGCAGCGTAGGGACAGGTCCCACCGGGGAGCTGTTTTTT.

This chain uses TRBV30 with TRBJ2-7, with D unclear. Germline CDR1 and CDR2: GTSNPN and SVGIG (reference sequence). The V and J ends lost 0 bases and 5 bases respectively, with 5 bases between them. CDR3 length: 11 amino acids. The CDR3 DNA reads TGTGCCTGGAGTGTAGGAGACGAGCAGTACTTC. Translated, it gives CAWSVGDEQYF.

This sequence joins TRBV5-8 and TRBJ2-3; maybe TRBD1 (6 bases). This CDR3 has 15 residues. The germline CDR1 and CDR2 sequences are SGHTS and YDEGEE. V was cut by 4 bases and J by 4 bases, with 16 bases left in between. CDR3 sequence: CASSRHRAPPDTQYF. DNA of the CDR3: TGTGCCAGCAGCCGGCACAGGGCCCCTCCAGATACGCAGTATTTT.